The 7 T cell receptor beta chains presented below share a single source sample, sequenced in a study of monozygotic twins with cystic fibrosis (dated by TCRdb to about 2021). The library was produced with the immunoSEQ multiplex PCR assay. TCRdb carries this immuneACCESS record with in-frame sequences only. Its versions omit some clonotypes, under half of them owing to an unresolved V gene in the studies checked, with the rest unexplained. The sample profile shows around 34,000 clones; about 92% of them were found once. Roughly 0.9% of the sample lies in the top ten. Sequencing used blood. These receptors all stem from a girl under 10 years old with cystic fibrosis.

The chain is built from TRBV29-1 and TRBJ2-2; TRBD2 matches at 11 bases. V lost 7 bases to trimming and J lost 4 bases; unmatched junction nucleotides: 5. The CDR3 length is 14 residues. Germline lookup yields CDR1 SQVTM and CDR2 ANQGSEA. The CDR3 spells CSGSSGGPTGELFF. The CDR3 DNA is TGCAGCGGTTCTAGCGGGGGGCCCACCGGGGAGCTGTTTTTT.

V gene TRBV6-5 combines with J gene TRBJ2-7; D is unresolved. Germline V lookup: CDR1 MNHEY, CDR2 SVGAGI. The V end lost 2 bases, the J end lost 3 bases, and 11 bases lay between the germline ends. The CDR3 totals 14 residues. The CDR3 nucleotides read TGTGCCAGCAGTTACGGTCCCACGAACTACGAGCAGTACTTC. Amino acid sequence: CASSYGPTNYEQYF.

The chain employs TRBV7-2 and TRBJ1-3, with D tentatively TRBD1 (5 bases). Germline CDR1 reads SGHTA; CDR2 reads FQGNSA. The CDR3 is 15 amino acids. V gave up 1 base and J gave up 1 base, with 8 bases separating them. The CDR3 DNA follows: TGTGCCAGCAGCTTAGTGGGACGTTCTGGAAACACCATATATTTT. Amino acids: CASSLVGRSGNTIYF.

The chain joins TRBV7-2 to TRBJ2-7; D uncertain. Germline V gene data show CDR1 as SGHTA and CDR2 as FQGNSA. The CDR3 contains 13 residues. Deletions cut 5 bases from V and 3 bases from J, with 11 bases between. The CDR3 here is CASSVQKYYEQYF. Written as DNA, the CDR3 is TGTGCCAGCAGCGTACAGAAATACTACGAGCAGTACTTC.

The chain links TRBV6-5 to TRBJ2-3, with D possibly matching TRBD2 (6 bases). Germline lookup yields CDR1 MNHEY and CDR2 SVGAGI. Trimming pared 5 bases from V and 6 bases from J, leaving 18 bases between. The CDR3 is 15 residues long. CDR3 DNA sequence: TGTGCCAGCAGTAGAGGACTAAAAGACCGGGATACGCAGTATTTT. It translates to CASSRGLKDRDTQYF.

V is TRBV5-4 and J is TRBJ1-5; D possibly corresponds to TRBD1 (6 bases). The CDR3 contains 16 residues. V was trimmed by 2 bases and J by 3 bases, leaving 15 bases between them. Germline CDR1 reads SGHNT; CDR2 reads YYREEE (reference sequence). CDR3 DNA: TGTGCCAGCAGCTTCTACCGGGACAACCACAATCAGCCCCAGCATTTT. As protein: CASSFYRDNHNQPQHF.

The chain couples TRBV7-9 to TRBJ2-1; D not resolved. The germline gives CDR1 SEHNR, CDR2 FQNEAQ (reference sequence). Trimming cost V 5 bases and J 4 bases, with 9 bases left between them. CDR3 size: 13 residues. The CDR3 reads CASSPGPYNEQFF. The CDR3, as DNA: TGTGCCAGCAGCCCCGGGCCTTACAATGAGCAGTTCTTC.